This note documents a single TCR beta chain sequence. Antigen unknown. The sample is drawn from a study of blood T cells in healthy people across ages. Study-wide results and caveats: Unsorted PBMCs prevented conclusive naive versus antigen-experienced comparison. Whereas aged donors had fewer naive CD4+ cells, long-lived donors had more of them and higher diversity. The recorded TCR beta diversity per million T cells decreased in a roughly linear manner with age.

CDR1 LGHDT and CDR2 YNNKEL come from the germline V gene (reference sequence). The CDR3 consists of 14 residues. Then a second PCR, running about 6 to 11 cycles, was carried out with a sample-barcoded 5' primer and a J-beta primer mix. TCRdb fed the 5' RACE reads into MiXCR, producing one record per CDR3 protein. The sample records hundreds of thousands of distinct CDR3 sequences, roughly 58% being singletons. The specimen was blood. The sequence was collected from a man in his 60s in good health. This chain links TRBV3-1 with TRBJ2-5, with D tentatively TRBD2 (5 bases). The J call could be wrong; TRBJ2-7 is a better fit for the DNA end. The CDR3 region has the DNA TGTGCCAGCAGCCAAGTCGGGATAACCTACGAGCAGTACTTC. It encodes CASSQVGITYEQYF.